These 17 T cell receptor beta chains were sequenced from one sample in a study of response to subunit inactivated influenza vaccine. TCRdb reanalysed the RT-PCR reads using MiXCR and keeps one entry per CDR3 protein. The sample carries about 780,000 distinct CDR3 sequences, around 20% recorded once. This specimen was PBMCs from blood, taken roughly 5 days after vaccination. Every receptor here comes from a man between 45 and 60 years old who received an inactivated influenza vaccine.

This clonotype was detected a few times. The chain employs TRBV20-1 and TRBJ2-7; D gene ambiguous. The CDR3 has 12 residues. Germline CDR1 reads DFQATT; CDR2 reads SNEGSKA (reference sequence). V shed 3 bases and J shed 3 bases, with 9 bases lying between them. The CDR3 DNA sequence: TGCAGTGCTAGGTTTGTCAGCTACGAGCAGTACTTC. Translation: CSARFVSYEQYF.

The chain is built from TRBV6-5 and TRBJ1-5; D gene ambiguous. With 8 bases removed from V and 7 bases from J, the gap between germline ends came to 12 bases. This CDR3 has 12 residues. Germline V gene lookup returns CDR1 MNHEY and CDR2 SVGAGI. In nucleotides, the CDR3 is TGTGCCAGCGTCCCAACGCTGCAGCCCCAGCATTTT. Encoded protein: CASVPTLQPQHF.

This clonotype was seen more than once but under ten times. Germline and junction disagree at one end, which may indicate a read error. The chain combines TRBV12-3 or TRBV12-4 with TRBJ2-2; 11 nucleotides agree with TRBD2. This CDR3 is built from 15 residues. CDR3 region: CASSLAGGPGGELFF. CDR3 nucleotides: TGTGCCAGCAGCTTAGCGGGGGGGCCTGGCGGGGAGCTGTTTTTT.

The chain recombines TRBV20-1 with TRBJ2-3; D perhaps matches TRBD2 (6 bases). The CDR3 has 12 residues. V lost 2 bases and J lost 3, with 6 bases in between. Germline CDR1 and CDR2: DFQATT and SNEGSKA (reference sequence). CDR3 sequence (DNA): TGCAGTGCTAGACGGGAGACAGATACGCAGTATTTT. The encoded protein is CSARRETDTQYF.

This clonotype was seen more than once but under ten times. This sequence joins TRBV28 and TRBJ1-6; D gene unclear. Trimming removed 4 bases from V and 7 bases from J, with 14 bases in between. The V gene's germline CDR1 is MDHEN and CDR2 SYDVKM. The CDR3 has 15 residues. CDR3 region: CASSSLGRENSPLHF. The CDR3 coding sequence is TGTGCCAGCAGTTCTCTCGGGAGAGAAAATTCACCCCTCCACTTT.

The chain joins TRBV6-2 or TRBV6-3 to TRBJ2-1; 11 bases line up with TRBD2. The V and J ends lost 2 bases and 7 bases, in that order; junction bases with no gene match: 7. The CDR3 is 16 amino acids. Per the germline V gene, CDR1 is MNHEY and CDR2 is SVGEGT. The CDR3 region is CASSYGLAGGQNEQFF. CDR3 bases: TGTGCCAGCAGTTACGGGCTAGCGGGGGGCCAGAATGAGCAGTTCTTC.

This clonotype was seen at least ten times. V is TRBV20-1 and J is TRBJ2-7, with 9 positions matching TRBD2. CDR1 is DFQATT, CDR2 SNEGSKA, per germline (reference sequence). There are 15 residues in the CDR3. V was clipped by 3 bases and J by 2 bases; unmatched bases: 8. The CDR3 protein is CSASGLAGWTYEQYF. The CDR3, as DNA: TGCAGTGCTAGTGGCCTAGCGGGATGGACCTACGAGCAGTACTTC.

This clonotype was recorded a few times. The chain links TRBV4-2 to TRBJ2-2, with a weak D call TRBD1 (6 bases). Germline V gene lookup returns CDR1 LGHNA and CDR2 YNFKEQ. Between the trimmed V and J ends, which lost 6 bases and 1 base, there was a span of 15 bases. This CDR3 is 16 amino acids long. The CDR3 sequence is CASRLSGAQNTGELFF. DNA for the CDR3: TGTGCCAGCAGGCTTTCAGGGGCCCAGAACACCGGGGAGCTGTTTTTT.

This clonotype was seen at least ten times. The chain carries TRBV7-2 and TRBJ2-1; 16 nucleotides line up with TRBD2. Germline V gene data show CDR1 as SGHTA and CDR2 as FQGNSA. The CDR3 consists of 17 residues. The V gene end was trimmed by 5 bases and the J gene end by 4 bases; junction bases not matched to a gene: 5. CDR3 coding DNA: TGTGCCAGCAGCGCGACGGGACTAGCGGGAGGGTACAATGAGCAGTTCTTC. This translates into CASSATGLAGGYNEQFF.

The chain is built from TRBV5-6 and TRBJ2-6; TRBD1 might be the D (7 bases). Germline loops: CDR1 SGHDT, CDR2 YYEEEE. V shed 0 bases and J shed 8 bases, with 12 bases lying between them. This CDR3 is 15 amino acids long. In DNA, the CDR3 is TGTGCCAGCAGCTTGGCAGGGGGGTTTACCAACGTCCTGACTTTC. Protein: CASSLAGGFTNVLTF.

The genes are TRBV7-2 and TRBJ2-2, with D unclear. Trimming stripped 1 base from V and 0 bases from J, with 12 bases between. From germline, CDR1 is SGHTA and CDR2 FQGNSA. The CDR3 has 17 residues. Here the CDR3 reads CASSLEPGGANTGELFF. The CDR3 DNA is TGTGCCAGCAGCTTAGAGCCCGGCGGCGCGAACACCGGGGAGCTGTTTTTT.

Only one count was recorded for this clonotype. The chain uses TRBV7-9 and TRBJ2-1; no firm D call. CDR1 is SEHNR and CDR2 is FQNEAQ in the germline V gene (reference sequence). The ends were cut back, 3 bases at V and 8 bases at J, with 11 bases in the middle. CDR3 size: 13 residues. The CDR3 reads CASSFSRFHEQFF. CDR3 DNA sequence: TGTGCCAGCAGCTTTAGTCGTTTCCATGAGCAGTTCTTC.

Many counts were recorded for this clonotype. The CDR3 spells CASTMGQFYEQYF. CDR3 bases: TGTGCCAGCACCATGGGACAGTTCTACGAGCAGTACTTC. The chain links TRBV7-6 to TRBJ2-7; TRBD1 aligns across 7 bases. The germline V gene has CDR1 SGHVS and CDR2 FNYEAQ. V shed 7 bases and J 3 bases; nucleotides not matched to a gene: 6. CDR3 length: 13 residues. The full variable domain, rest sourced from reference TRBV7-6 and TRBJ2-7, is GAGVSQSPRYKVTKRGQDVALRCDPISGHVSLYWYRQALGQGPEFLTYFNYEAQQDKSGLPNDRFSAERPEGSISTLTIQRTEQRDSAMYRCASTMGQFYEQYFGPGTRLTVT.

The table lists this clonotype with many counts. The chain recombines TRBV7-2 with TRBJ2-1; TRBD2 might be the D (7 bases). Germline loops: CDR1 SGHTA, CDR2 FQGNSA. The germline V and J ends were trimmed by 7 bases and 9 bases, with 19 bases remaining between them. The CDR3 loop spans 14 amino acids. The CDR3 nucleotides read TGTGCCAGCACCCGAGGGGGGGATTACGGTGAGCAGTTCTTC. Translation: CASTRGGDYGEQFF.

This clonotype was found a few times. The chain links TRBV7-2 to TRBJ2-1, with 12 bases identical to TRBD2. CDR1 is SGHTA and CDR2 is FQGNSA in the germline V gene. The J segment lost 8 bases and the V segment lost 5 bases, leaving 4 bases of the junction unmatched. The CDR3 extends over 14 amino acids. CDR3 nucleotides: TGTGCCAGCAGCAACGGACTAGCGGGGTATGAGCAGTTCTTC. Translation: CASSNGLAGYEQFF.

The CDR3 spells CASSLARLGEQFF. For the CDR3, the DNA is TGTGCCAGCAGCTTAGCGCGGTTAGGTGAGCAGTTCTTC. The chain couples TRBV7-9 to TRBJ2-1; D remains ambiguous. The V end was cut by 0 bases, the J end by 9 bases, with 9 bases between. The CDR3 is made up of 13 amino acids. The germline CDR1 and CDR2 sequences are SEHNR and FQNEAQ (reference sequence). The whole variable domain, filled in from reference TRBV7-9 and TRBJ2-1, reads DTGVSQNPRHKITKRGQNVTFRCDPISEHNRLYWYRQTLGQGPEFLTYFQNEAQLEKSRLLSDRFSAERPKGSFSTLEIQRTEQGDSAMYLCASSLARLGEQFFGPGTRLTVL.

This clonotype occurred a few times. The chain employs TRBV5-5 and TRBJ1-6; D might be TRBD1 (5 bases). V shed 6 bases and J shed 5 bases, with 15 bases lying between them. There are 15 residues in the CDR3. Germline CDR1 reads SGHKS; CDR2 reads YYEKEE (reference sequence). The CDR3 reads CASIPWVGDNSPLHF. The DNA for the CDR3 is TGTGCCAGCATCCCCTGGGTAGGGGATAATTCACCCCTCCACTTT.